The next 23 T cell receptor beta chains were all read from a single sample in a study of blood T cells in healthy people across ages. A second PCR, run for roughly 7 to 12 cycles, used a sample-barcoded 5' primer plus a J-beta primer mix. TCRdb passed the 5' RACE reads through MiXCR, listing each CDR3 protein once. Among over 950,000 distinct CDR3 sequences, just over 50% were seen once, and the ten largest hold about a fifth. The material sequenced was blood. These receptors came from a woman between 55 and 75 years old in good health.

The sample holds a few counts of this clonotype. This chain uses TRBV20-1 with TRBJ2-3; D ambiguous. The germline gives CDR1 DFQATT, CDR2 SNEGSKA (reference sequence). The V and J ends lost 8 bases and 3 bases respectively, with 12 bases between them. The CDR3 covers 12 residues. CDR3 sequence (DNA): TGCAGTACAGAAGCCAAGACAGATACGCAGTATTTT. Protein product: CSTEAKTDTQYF.

V gene TRBV3-1 combines with J gene TRBJ2-7; the D is unclear. CDR1 and CDR2 (germline): LGHDT, YNNKEL (reference sequence). Trimming cost V 5 bases and J 2 bases, with 13 bases left between them. The CDR3 consists of 14 residues. The CDR3 DNA reads as TGTGCCAGCAGCGTAAGCCGGTTCGCCTACGAGCAGTACTTC. Translating it yields CASSVSRFAYEQYF.

In its sample, this clonotype was seen once. The J gene is TRBJ2-7, the V gene TRBV20-1; 7 nucleotides line up with TRBD1. The CDR3 loop spans 15 amino acids. The ends lost 2 bases at V and 2 bases at J; junction bases unmatched: 9. The germline gives CDR1 DFQATT, CDR2 SNEGSKA (reference sequence). CDR3 DNA sequence: TGCAGTGCTAGACCCGAAACCGGGACAGCCTACGAGCAGTACTTC. Translated, it gives CSARPETGTAYEQYF.

This chain uses TRBV20-1 with TRBJ2-3; D is perhaps TRBD2 (5 bases). Germline V gene lookup returns CDR1 DFQATT and CDR2 SNEGSKA (reference sequence). This CDR3 spans 12 amino acids. The ends were cut back, 0 bases at V and 13 bases at J, with 14 bases in the middle. The CDR3 sequence is CSARERDYQKYF. CDR3 nucleotide sequence: TGCAGTGCTAGAGAAAGAGACTACCAGAAGTATTTT.

V and J are TRBV11-2 and TRBJ1-2, with D possibly matching TRBD1 (5 bases). This CDR3 is 14 amino acids long. Germline CDR1 SGHAT, CDR2 FQNNGV. V was pared by 1 base and J by 5 bases, with 11 bases between. CDR3 region: CASSLGQRGYGYTF. DNA for the CDR3: TGTGCCAGCAGCTTAGGACAGCGGGGATATGGCTACACCTTC.

The chain employs TRBV29-1 and TRBJ1-5; D remains ambiguous. Looked up from germline, CDR1 is SQVTM and CDR2 is ANQGSEA. The V end was cut by 7 bases, the J end by 1 base, with 11 bases between. The CDR3 is made up of 13 amino acids. CDR3 nucleotide sequence: TGCAGCGCAACGGACGGGAGCAATCAGCCCCAGCATTTT. Its translation is CSATDGSNQPQHF.

The chain recombines TRBV6-2 or TRBV6-3 with TRBJ1-5; D remains unclear. The CDR3 consists of 14 residues. The germline V gene has CDR1 MNHEY and CDR2 SVGEGT. V lost 1 base and J lost 10, with 14 bases in between. In nucleotides, the CDR3 is TGTGCCAGCAGTTACTTCTCGACGATCAGCCCCCAGCATTTT. The encoded protein is CASSYFSTISPQHF.

This clonotype showed up just once. The chain employs TRBV29-1 and TRBJ2-6; 9 bases match TRBD2. After removal of 4 bases from V and 2 bases from J, the junction contained 9 bases not matched to a gene. The CDR3 is made up of 17 amino acids. From germline, CDR1 is SQVTM and CDR2 ANQGSEA. The DNA of the CDR3 is TGCAGCGTTGTGGCTAGCGGGATTGGGCCTGGGGCCAACGTCCTGACTTTC. It codes for CSVVASGIGPGANVLTF.

This rearrangement joins TRBV29-1 to TRBJ2-5; tentatively, D is TRBD2 (6 bases). Germline V gene data show CDR1 as SQVTM and CDR2 as ANQGSEA. The germline V and J ends were trimmed by 5 bases and 7 bases, with 11 bases remaining between them. The CDR3 totals 11 residues. The CDR3 is CSVWGVGTQYF. CDR3 in DNA: TGCAGCGTTTGGGGGGTCGGGACCCAGTACTTC.

The rearrangement joins TRBV28 to TRBJ1-2, with D tentatively TRBD1 (6 bases). CDR3 length: 14 residues. The germline V gene encodes CDR1 MDHEN and CDR2 SYDVKM. The V end was cut by 4 bases, the J end by 6 bases, with 15 bases between. The CDR3 reads CASSYRTASHGYTF. The CDR3 DNA reads as TGTGCCAGCAGTTACCGGACAGCCAGCCATGGCTACACCTTC.

The J gene is TRBJ2-6, the V gene TRBV5-6; TRBD1 matches at 7 bases. The V and J ends lost 4 bases and 4 bases, in that order; junction bases with no gene match: 8. In germline, CDR1 is SGHDT, CDR2 YYEEEE. The length of the CDR3 is 16 residues. The CDR3, as DNA: TGTGCCAGCAGCGCCACAGGGGCACGGGGGGCCAACGTCCTGACTTTC. This encodes CASSATGARGANVLTF. Based on the CDR3 plus reference TRBV5-6 and TRBJ2-6, the full variable domain is DAGVTQSPTHLIKTRGQQVTLRCSPKSGHDTVSWYQQALGQGPQFIFQYYEEEERQRGNFPDRFSGHQFPNYSSELNVNALLLGDSALYLCASSATGARGANVLTFGAGSRLTVL.

The chain is built from TRBV29-1 and TRBJ2-1; 12 bases match TRBD2. This CDR3 contains 15 residues. V was pared by 2 bases and J by 8 bases, with 7 bases of the junction left unmatched. Germline CDR1 is SQVTM and CDR2 is ANQGSEA. This chain's CDR3 is CSVERGLAGGDEQFF. The CDR3 nucleotides are TGCAGCGTTGAAAGGGGACTAGCGGGTGGCGATGAGCAGTTCTTC.

CDR3 coding DNA: TGTGCCAGCAGTTACAGGGTAGACATTCAGTACTTC. It specifies CASSYRVDIQYF. This chain uses TRBV28 with TRBJ2-4; tentatively, D is TRBD1 (6 bases). The germline CDR1 and CDR2 sequences are MDHEN and SYDVKM. The CDR3 covers 12 residues. V was trimmed by 4 bases and J by 8 bases, leaving 9 bases between them.

This clonotype was seen only a few times. V gene TRBV10-3 combines with J gene TRBJ2-3; D might be TRBD1 or TRBD2, each matching 5 bases. Germline values: CDR1 ENHRY, CDR2 SYGVKD. CDR3 length: 15 amino acids. V was pared by 0 bases and J by 9 bases, with 16 bases between. In DNA, the CDR3 is TGTGCCATCAGTGAGTCGGGGGACCTAGGAAGCACGCAGTATTTT. Encoded protein: CAISESGDLGSTQYF.

The chain combines TRBV4-3 with TRBJ1-2; a weak D match, TRBD1 (5 bases). Germline CDR1 and CDR2: LGHNA and YSLEER. Trimming left V 0 bases short and J 3 bases short, with 14 bases between. The CDR3 is made up of 16 amino acids. The CDR3 sequence is CASSQDGGPWDYGYTF. The CDR3 nucleotides read TGCGCCAGCAGCCAAGATGGGGGACCGTGGGACTATGGCTACACCTTC.

This clonotype was counted a few times. The chain combines TRBV28 with TRBJ2-2, with D possibly TRBD1 on 6 matching bases. The V and J ends lost 1 base and 2 bases respectively, with 11 bases between them. Germline lookup yields CDR1 MDHEN and CDR2 SYDVKM. This CDR3 has 16 residues. The CDR3 loop reads CASSLSRGDNTGELFF. The CDR3, as DNA: TGTGCCAGCAGTTTATCCAGGGGAGATAACACCGGGGAGCTGTTTTTT.

This sequence joins TRBV11-2 and TRBJ2-7; D is ambiguous. From germline, CDR1 is SGHAT and CDR2 FQNNGV. This CDR3 comprises 13 residues. Trimming pared 5 bases from V and 6 bases from J, leaving 14 bases between. The CDR3 protein is CASSVRPHLEQYF. The CDR3 region has the DNA TGTGCCAGCAGCGTAAGACCCCACCTCGAGCAGTACTTC.

The gene calls are TRBV27 and TRBJ1-5; D gene uncertain. CDR3 length equals 16 residues. V shed 5 bases and J shed 1 base, with 15 bases lying between them. Germline CDR1 and CDR2: MNHEY and SMNVEV (reference sequence). CDR3 amino acids: CASSVGSGKSNQPQHF. CDR3 coding DNA: TGTGCCAGCAGTGTCGGGTCGGGAAAGAGCAATCAGCCCCAGCATTTT.

This clonotype was detected only a few times. The rearrangement joins TRBV3-1 to TRBJ1-2; a possible D gene is TRBD1 (6 bases). The germline V gene encodes CDR1 LGHDT and CDR2 YNNKEL (reference sequence). Trimming took 5 bases from V and 4 from J, leaving 14 bases between them. The CDR3 is 14 amino acids. CDR3: CASSSGQRFYGYTF. The DNA for the CDR3 is TGTGCCAGCAGCTCGGGACAAAGATTCTATGGCTACACCTTC.

The chain has TRBV9 and TRBJ1-1; the D is unclear. The CDR3 is 13 amino acids. Germline-derived CDR1 and CDR2 are SGDLS and YYNGEE. Trimming cost V 4 bases and J 0 bases, with 7 bases left between them. The CDR3 here is CASSSTVNTEAFF. The CDR3 DNA is TGTGCCAGCAGCTCTACAGTGAACACTGAAGCTTTCTTT.

The chain links TRBV12-3 or TRBV12-4 to TRBJ2-7; 8 nucleotides align to TRBD1. The V gene end was trimmed by 4 bases and the J gene end by 1 base; junction bases not matched to a gene: 3. This CDR3 has 14 residues. CDR3 nucleotides: TGTGCCAGCAGTTGGACAGGGAGATCCTACGAGCAGTACTTC. This sequence encodes CASSWTGRSYEQYF.

The chain combines TRBV2 with TRBJ2-3; possibly TRBD1 or TRBD2 for D (5 bases each). The CDR3 has 12 residues. Trimming shortened V by 6 bases and J by 4 bases, and 8 bases separated the two germline ends. Germline lookup yields CDR1 SNHLY and CDR2 FYNNEI. The CDR3 region has the DNA TGTGCCAGCAGCAGGGACGCAGATACGCAGTATTTT. This translates into CASSRDADTQYF.

The chain carries TRBV28 and TRBJ2-3; no reliable D call. The germline V and J ends were trimmed by 8 bases and 2 bases, with 14 bases remaining between them. CDR1 MDHEN and CDR2 SYDVKM come from the germline V gene. CDR3 length: 14 amino acids. CDR3 in amino acids: CASGRTSYTDTQYF. In DNA form, the CDR3 reads TGTGCCAGCGGGCGAACGTCATACACAGATACGCAGTATTTT.